The present entry profiles one T cell receptor (beta chain) with its context. The germline V gene has CDR1 MGHRA and CDR2 YSYEKL. CDR3 length: 17 amino acids. The V and J ends lost 0 bases and 4 bases respectively, with 16 bases between them. This entry comes from a study of blood T cell repertoires in COVID-19. As originally analysed: Amplification from reference gene primers served as the basis for estimated nucleated cell counts. Sequenced by immunoSEQ multiplex PCR; TCRdb stores in-frame clones only, minus some. The V and J calls and clone size come from that table; D and trimming were worked out from the DNA. In the table there are about 110,000 clones, 88% of which are singletons.

The specimen was peripheral blood. The chain joins TRBV4-1 to TRBJ2-1, with D perhaps TRBD1 (6 bases). The source of this sequence is a human donor in a cohort sampled during active COVID-19. CDR3 bases: TGCGCCAGCAGCCAAGAACCCCCAGGGGTGGGGTACAATGAGCAGTTCTTC. This gives the protein CASSQEPPGVGYNEQFF.